Presented here are 22 T cell receptor beta chains from one specimen sequenced in a study of siplizumab effects on memory and regulatory T cells. Measured with immunoSEQ multiplex PCR; TCRdb has only the in-frame clones, and not every one. The sample yields about 85,000 clones, more than 85% seen once. Material for sequencing was CD8+ T cells sorted from blood. Receptors originate from a human donor in good health.

The rearrangement links TRBV20-1 to TRBJ1-2; D possibly corresponds to TRBD1 (5 bases). This CDR3 contains 11 residues. The V end was cut by 3 bases, the J end by 5 bases, with 7 bases between. Germline V CDR1 and CDR2: DFQATT, SNEGSKA (reference sequence). The CDR3 is CSASEGYGYTF. CDR3 sequence (DNA): TGCAGTGCTAGCGAGGGGTATGGCTACACCTTC.

This clone was counted only a few times. The chain combines TRBV5-6 with TRBJ1-1; TRBD1 agrees at 8 bases. The CDR3 loop spans 12 amino acids. V lost 1 base, J lost 8 bases, and 1 base stayed unmatched. CDR1 is SGHDT, CDR2 YYEEEE, per germline. The CDR3 nucleotides are TGTGCCAGCAGCTTGTGGACAGGGGAAGCTTTCTTT. Amino acid sequence: CASSLWTGEAFF.

This clone has just one count. V is TRBV4-1 and J is TRBJ2-7, with a tentative D call TRBD2 (5 bases). The V end lost 3 bases, the J end lost 4 bases, and 7 bases lay between the germline ends. Germline CDR1 is MGHRA and CDR2 is YSYEKL. The CDR3 extends over 12 amino acids. CDR3 DNA: TGCGCCAGCAGCCAGGACTCTTACGAGCAGTACTTC. Protein sequence: CASSQDSYEQYF.

The chain recombines TRBV5-1 with TRBJ2-1; no clear D. The length of the CDR3 is 12 residues. Trimming took off 1 base at V and 5 bases at J, with 4 bases between the two ends. CDR1 and CDR2 (germline): SGHRS, YFSETQ. The CDR3 protein is CASSLKNNEQFF. The CDR3, as DNA: TGCGCCAGCAGCTTGAAAAACAATGAGCAGTTCTTC.

The chain joins TRBV28 to TRBJ2-4; D unclear. Germline assignment: CDR1 MDHEN and CDR2 SYDVKM. The length of the CDR3 is 14 residues. V gave up 6 bases and J gave up 7 bases, with 16 bases separating them. CDR3 residues: CASRPSGDHNIQYF. The CDR3 DNA reads as TGTGCCAGCAGACCTTCTGGTGACCATAACATTCAGTACTTC.

The J gene is TRBJ2-7, the V gene TRBV4-1, with a tentative D call TRBD2 (6 bases). CDR1 is MGHRA and CDR2 is YSYEKL in the germline V gene. The CDR3 runs 14 residues. V dropped 2 bases and J dropped 2 bases, with 10 bases sitting between them. As DNA, the CDR3 is TGCGCCAGCAGCCAAACCGGGGAGGCCTACGAGCAGTACTTC. Encoded protein: CASSQTGEAYEQYF.

The chain couples TRBV2 to TRBJ2-7; 10 positions agree with TRBD1. Trimming removed 3 bases from V and 6 bases from J; junction bases left unmatched: 11. CDR1 and CDR2 from the germline V gene are SNHLY and FYNNEI. This CDR3 is built from 16 residues. The CDR3 DNA reads as TGTGCCAGCAGTGATTTGACAGGGGGCCAACTATTCGAGCAGTACTTC. It codes for CASSDLTGGQLFEQYF.

The chain recombines TRBV4-1 with TRBJ2-7, with 8 bases that match TRBD1. The CDR3 extends over 14 amino acids. V gave up 1 base and J gave up 5 bases; unmatched junction bases: 4. Germline CDR1 reads MGHRA; CDR2 reads YSYEKL. The CDR3 nucleotides are TGCGCCAGCAGCCAAGCTGGACAGGGCCACGAGCAGTACTTC. Amino acids: CASSQAGQGHEQYF.

DNA of the CDR3: TGTGCCAGCAGCTTCGTTACGGGAGGGTCGGGCGAGCAGTACTTC. It yields the protein CASSFVTGGSGEQYF. The genes are TRBV7-9 and TRBJ2-7; TRBD2 aligns across 8 bases. The trim removed 3 bases at V and 6 bases at J, leaving 10 bases unmatched. CDR1 is SEHNR, CDR2 FQNEAQ, per germline (reference sequence). This CDR3 contains 15 residues.

The chain links TRBV6-6 to TRBJ1-2; the D gene is possibly TRBD1 (5 bases). The germline V gene has CDR1 MNHNY and CDR2 SVGAGI (reference sequence). Trimming took off 7 bases at V and 4 bases at J, with 16 bases between the two ends. The CDR3 extends over 14 amino acids. CDR3 in DNA: TGTGCCAGCACCCCTTCCGGGGACGGCTATGGCTACACCTTC. This translates into CASTPSGDGYGYTF.

The rearrangement uses TRBV27 and TRBJ1-1; 7 bases are a match to TRBD1. V was pared by 5 bases and J by 0 bases, with 9 bases of the junction left unmatched. The CDR3 extends over 16 amino acids. Germline V lookup: CDR1 MNHEY, CDR2 SMNVEV (reference sequence). CDR3 in DNA: TGTGCCAGCAGTACCCGGGACAGCCTTTTGAACACTGAAGCTTTCTTT. This translates into CASSTRDSLLNTEAFF.

The J gene is TRBJ2-7, the V gene TRBV11-2, with 10 bases matching TRBD2. CDR1 and CDR2 (germline): SGHAT, FQNNGV. This CDR3 spans 14 amino acids. V lost 7 bases and J lost 4; bases outside the gene matches: 7. This CDR3 reads CASMGSGRRYEQYF. CDR3 sequence (DNA): TGTGCCAGCATGGGTAGCGGGAGGAGATACGAGCAGTACTTC.

The DNA of the CDR3 is TGTGCCACCAGCATTCTTTCGGGCGAAGATACGCAGTATTTT. It specifies CATSILSGEDTQYF. V gene TRBV15 combines with J gene TRBJ2-3; D is unclear. Deletions cut 4 bases from V and 5 bases from J, with 13 bases between. Germline CDR1 is LNHNV and CDR2 is YYDKDF (reference sequence). CDR3 size: 14 residues. The full variable domain, its missing parts supplied by reference TRBV15 and TRBJ2-3, is DAMVIQNPRYQVTQFGKPVTLSCSQTLNHNVMYWYQQKSSQAPKLLFHYYDKDFNNEADTPDNFQSRRPNTSFCFLDIRSPGLGDTAMYLCATSILSGEDTQYFGPGTRLTVL.

V usage is TRBV6-5 and J usage is TRBJ2-5; 7 positions match TRBD2. The ends lost 2 bases at V and 5 bases at J; junction bases unmatched: 8. The CDR3 is 15 amino acids. Germline values: CDR1 MNHEY, CDR2 SVGAGI. This CDR3 reads CASSYPTGGSETQYF. CDR3 DNA sequence: TGTGCCAGCAGTTACCCAACGGGGGGATCGGAGACCCAGTACTTC.

V is TRBV6-1 and J is TRBJ2-7; the match to TRBD2 covers 13 bases. This CDR3 has 14 amino acids. The trim removed 6 bases at V and 2 bases at J, leaving 1 base unmatched. The germline CDR1 and CDR2 sequences are MNHNS and SASEGT. The CDR3 DNA reads as TGTGCCAGCAGAGGACTAGCGGGGGCCTACGAGCAGTACTTC. Protein product: CASRGLAGAYEQYF.

This chain joins TRBV7-2 and TRBJ1-2; 7 bases are a match to TRBD1. After removal of 1 base from V and 4 bases from J, the junction contained 9 bases not matched to a gene. Germline lookup yields CDR1 SGHTA and CDR2 FQGNSA. This CDR3 comprises 16 residues. CDR3: CASSLVGQISFYGYTF. Here the CDR3 DNA reads TGTGCCAGCAGCTTAGTGGGACAGATATCTTTCTATGGCTACACCTTC.

The chain joins TRBV5-6 to TRBJ2-1; D may be TRBD1 or TRBD2 (6 bases each). The V gene's germline CDR1 is SGHDT and CDR2 YYEEEE. The CDR3 is 17 amino acids. V lost 3 bases and J lost 2, with 18 bases in between. CDR3 nucleotides: TGTGCCAGCAGCTCGGAGGTTGTGAGGGGGGCCTACAATGAGCAGTTCTTC. Translating it yields CASSSEVVRGAYNEQFF.

This clone was recorded once. This sequence joins TRBV6-6 and TRBJ1-2, with no clear D. Trimming took off 0 bases at V and 2 bases at J, with 10 bases between the two ends. Germline V CDR1 and CDR2: MNHNY, SVGAGI (reference sequence). This CDR3 has 15 amino acids. CDR3 in amino acids: CASSYSMAGNYGYTF. In DNA form, the CDR3 reads TGTGCCAGCAGTTACTCGATGGCGGGGAACTATGGCTACACCTTC.

The chain employs TRBV6-6 and TRBJ1-3; D possibly corresponds to TRBD1 (5 bases). The germline CDR1 and CDR2 sequences are MNHNY and SVGAGI (reference sequence). The CDR3 has 15 amino acids. The ends were cut back, 2 bases at V and 0 bases at J, with 8 bases in the middle. The CDR3 DNA reads as TGTGCCAGCAGTTACGACAGCAGCTCTGGAAACACCATATATTTT. Translation gives CASSYDSSSGNTIYF.

The chain recombines TRBV9 with TRBJ2-2, with D perhaps TRBD1 (6 bases). Trimming shortened V by 6 bases and J by 8 bases, and 14 bases separated the two germline ends. Germline V gene sequence: CDR1 SGDLS, CDR2 YYNGEE. CDR3 size: 13 residues. The CDR3 coding sequence is TGTGCCAGCACCCTAGGGGGTCGGGGGGAGCTGTTTTTT. As protein: CASTLGGRGELFF.

This clone was counted only a few times. The rearrangement uses TRBV6-6 and TRBJ2-5; D may be TRBD1 (6 bases). Germline CDR1 and CDR2: MNHNY and SVGAGI (reference sequence). The CDR3 is 14 amino acids. The germline V and J ends were trimmed by 8 bases and 1 base, with 14 bases remaining between them. DNA for the CDR3: TGTGCCAGCTCCGCCACAGGGACCCAAGAGACCCAGTACTTC. It yields the protein CASSATGTQETQYF.

The chain is built from TRBV6-4 and TRBJ1-2; 10 nucleotides align to TRBD1. Trimming removed 6 bases from V and 3 bases from J; junction bases left unmatched: 4. CDR1 and CDR2 from the germline V gene are MRHNA and SNTAGT. The CDR3 is 14 residues long. The CDR3 here is CASSPGTGDYGYTF. The CDR3 DNA reads as TGTGCCAGCAGCCCCGGGACAGGGGACTATGGCTACACCTTC.